This is a list of T cell receptor beta chains from one sample in a study of early stage breast cancer tumors. Profiling relied on immunoSEQ multiplex PCR, and the TCRdb table lists in-frame clones only, not all of them. The data show tens of thousands of clones, with about 89% seen just once and 5% held by the top ten. Sequencing was done on a sample of blood. The receptor set was obtained from a person between 65 and 80 years old with breast cancer. CDR3s include the opening cysteine and the closing phenylalanine or tryptophan. The D gene is left open where the match is weak.

j_call: TRBJ1-6; cdr3_length: 18; d_call: NA; v_call: TRBV30; cdr3_aa: CAWRPSMGTAGYNSPLHF; cdr3_nt: TGTGCCTGGAGGCCCTCCATGGGAACGGCGGGGTATAATTCACCCCTCCACTTT
j_call: TRBJ1-1; cdr3_length: 13; d_call: TRBD1; v_call: TRBV29-1; cdr3_aa: CSAQTGGAGEAFF; cdr3_nt: TGCAGCGCTCAAACAGGGGGCGCTGGTGAAGCTTTCTTT
j_call: TRBJ2-2; cdr3_length: 17; d_call: TRBD2; v_call: TRBV10-3; cdr3_aa: CAISQNSGGTNTGELFF; cdr3_nt: TGTGCCATCAGTCAGAATAGCGGGGGCACGAACACCGGGGAGCTGTTTTTT
j_call: TRBJ1-5; cdr3_length: 12; d_call: NA; v_call: TRBV25-1; cdr3_aa: CASSFGGQRQHF; cdr3_nt: TGTGCCAGCAGTTTTGGAGGGCAGCGCCAGCATTTT
j_call: TRBJ1-2; cdr3_length: 14; d_call: TRBD1; v_call: TRBV9; cdr3_aa: CASSVEQGAYGYTF; cdr3_nt: TGTGCCAGCAGCGTAGAACAGGGGGCCTATGGCTACACCTTC
j_call: TRBJ2-2; cdr3_length: 14; d_call: NA; v_call: TRBV19; cdr3_aa: CASSILGYTGELFF; cdr3_nt: TGTGCCAGTAGTATACTAGGTTACACCGGGGAGCTGTTTTTT
j_call: TRBJ1-2; cdr3_length: 13; d_call: TRBD1; v_call: TRBV5-4; cdr3_aa: CASSLDRIYGYTF; cdr3_nt: TGTGCCAGCAGCCTGGACAGGATCTATGGCTACACCTTC
j_call: TRBJ2-1; cdr3_length: 18; d_call: TRBD2; v_call: TRBV30; cdr3_aa: CAFLPGLAVLSSYNEQFF; cdr3_nt: TGTGCCTTTTTACCGGGACTAGCGGTTCTGAGCTCCTACAATGAGCAGTTCTTC
j_call: TRBJ2-7; cdr3_length: 15; d_call: TRBD1; v_call: TRBV18; cdr3_aa: CASSPRDRVRYEQYF; cdr3_nt: TGTGCCAGCTCACCAAGGGACAGGGTGAGGTACGAGCAGTACTTC
j_call: TRBJ2-1; cdr3_length: 16; d_call: NA; v_call: TRBV7-9; cdr3_aa: CASSQGSRGVGNEQFF; cdr3_nt: TGTGCCAGCAGCCAGGGGTCCAGGGGTGTGGGGAATGAGCAGTTCTTC
j_call: TRBJ1-1; cdr3_length: 14; d_call: NA; v_call: TRBV5-1; cdr3_aa: CASRESDSNTEAFF; cdr3_nt: TGCGCCAGCAGGGAGTCAGACTCGAACACTGAAGCTTTCTTT
j_call: TRBJ2-7; cdr3_length: 14; d_call: NA; v_call: TRBV18; cdr3_aa: CASSPPSRAYEQYF; cdr3_nt: TGTGCCAGCTCACCACCGTCCCGGGCCTACGAGCAGTACTTC
j_call: TRBJ1-2; cdr3_length: 12; d_call: NA; v_call: TRBV29-1; cdr3_aa: CSVDSANYGYTF; cdr3_nt: TGCAGCGTTGACAGTGCTAACTATGGCTACACCTTC
j_call: TRBJ1-5; cdr3_length: 15; d_call: TRBD1; v_call: TRBV30; cdr3_aa: CAWSSDEQGAQPQHF; cdr3_nt: TGTGCCTGGAGTTCGGATGAACAGGGGGCCCAGCCCCAGCATTTT
j_call: TRBJ2-5; cdr3_length: 15; d_call: NA; v_call: TRBV11-2; cdr3_aa: CASSAFRDWEETQYF; cdr3_nt: TGTGCCAGCAGCGCCTTCCGGGACTGGGAAGAGACCCAGTACTTC
j_call: TRBJ2-2; cdr3_length: 14; d_call: NA; v_call: TRBV19; cdr3_aa: CASGPGEDTGELFF; cdr3_nt: TGTGCCTCTGGGCCGGGAGAGGACACCGGGGAGCTGTTTTTT